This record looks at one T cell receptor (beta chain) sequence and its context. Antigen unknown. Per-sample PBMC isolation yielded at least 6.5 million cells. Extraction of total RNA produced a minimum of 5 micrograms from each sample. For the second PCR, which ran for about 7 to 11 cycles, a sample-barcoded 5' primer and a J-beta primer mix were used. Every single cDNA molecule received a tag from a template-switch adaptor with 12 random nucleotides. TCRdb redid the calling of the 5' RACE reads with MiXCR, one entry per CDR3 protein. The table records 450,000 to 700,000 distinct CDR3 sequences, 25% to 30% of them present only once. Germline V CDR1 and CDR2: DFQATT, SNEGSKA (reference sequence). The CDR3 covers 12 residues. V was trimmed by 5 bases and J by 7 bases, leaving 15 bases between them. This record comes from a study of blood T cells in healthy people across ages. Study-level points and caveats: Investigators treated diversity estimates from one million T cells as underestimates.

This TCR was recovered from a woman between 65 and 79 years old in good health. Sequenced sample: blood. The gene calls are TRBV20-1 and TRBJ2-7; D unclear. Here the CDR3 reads CSAGLGFSEQYF. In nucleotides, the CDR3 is TGCAGTGCTGGTCTGGGGTTTAGTGAGCAGTACTTC.